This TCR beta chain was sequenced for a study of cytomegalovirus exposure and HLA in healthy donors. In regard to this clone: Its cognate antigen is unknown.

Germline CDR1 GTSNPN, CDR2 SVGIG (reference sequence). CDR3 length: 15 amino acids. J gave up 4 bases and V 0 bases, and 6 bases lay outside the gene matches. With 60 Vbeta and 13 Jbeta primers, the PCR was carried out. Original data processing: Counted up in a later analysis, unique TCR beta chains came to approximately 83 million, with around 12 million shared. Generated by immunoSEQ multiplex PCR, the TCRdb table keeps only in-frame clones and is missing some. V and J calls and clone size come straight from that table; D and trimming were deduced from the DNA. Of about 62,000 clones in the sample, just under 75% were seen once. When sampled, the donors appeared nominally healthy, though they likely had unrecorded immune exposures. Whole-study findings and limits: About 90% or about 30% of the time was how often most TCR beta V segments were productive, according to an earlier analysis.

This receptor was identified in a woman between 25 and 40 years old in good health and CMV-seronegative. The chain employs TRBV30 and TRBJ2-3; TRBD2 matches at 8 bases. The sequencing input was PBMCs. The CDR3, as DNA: TGTGCCTGGAGTGTGGATCGGGAGGGGTCAGATACGCAGTATTTT. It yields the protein CAWSVDREGSDTQYF.